These T cell receptor beta chains were read from a single sample in a study of shared clonotypes between healthy human individuals. Produced via immunoSEQ multiplex PCR; TCRdb's table is partial and in-frame only. The sample records some 1.4 million clones, about 96% being singletons. The sample comprised naive CD4+ T cells sorted from blood. The receptors come from a man under 40 in good health. CDR3s include the opening cysteine and the closing phenylalanine or tryptophan. A D gene is named only where the DNA matches it firmly. Where a row states a size, it is once, few, many or the class of an expanded clone; other rows omit it.

d_gene	j_gene	abundance	v_gene	CDR3nt	CDR3aa
TRBD1	TRBJ2-7	.	TRBV4-1	TGCGCCAGCAGCCAAGAATTTGGGACAGCCTTCTCCTACGAGCAGTACTTC	CASSQEFGTAFSYEQYF
.	TRBJ2-1	.	TRBV30	TGTGCCTGGAGTGTACGGGTTTGGGGGAGCAATGAGCAGTTCTTC	CAWSVRVWGSNEQFF
.	TRBJ2-5	once	TRBV6-6	TGTGCCAGCAGTTACTGGAGTCAAGAGACCCAGTACTTC	CASSYWSQETQYF
TRBD1	TRBJ2-7	.	TRBV5-4	TGTGCCAGCAGCTCTGGGACAGGGGTCTTCTACGAGCAGTACTTC	CASSSGTGVFYEQYF
.	TRBJ1-1	.	TRBV5-1	TGCGCCAGCAGCGGGGACGGGAACACTGAAGCTTTCTTT	CASSGDGNTEAFF
TRBD1	TRBJ2-1	.	TRBV7-9	TGTGCCAGCAGCACCCGGGACAGGAGGAACAATGAGCAGTTCTTC	CASSTRDRRNNEQFF
.	TRBJ2-7	.	TRBV7-9	TGTGCCAGCAGCTTAGAGGGTAGCGAACGCTACGAGCAGTACTTC	CASSLEGSERYEQYF
TRBD2	TRBJ2-2	.	TRBV19	TGTGCCAGCCTATCGGGAGGGAGGGGCACCGGGGAGCTGTTTTTT	CASLSGGRGTGELFF
.	TRBJ2-2	.	TRBV4-2	TGTGCCAGCAGCCAAGAGGGTGGGGCTCGCACCGGGGAGCTGTTTTTT	CASSQEGGARTGELFF
TRBD1	TRBJ2-5	.	TRBV7-9	TGTGCCAGCAGCTTAAGACAGGGTTCTTACGAGACCCAGTACTTC	CASSLRQGSYETQYF
.	TRBJ2-1	.	TRBV6-7	TGTGCCAGCAGTTACTCGAGGATAGCGGTAAGCTCCTACAATGAGCAGTTCTTC	CASSYSRIAVSSYNEQFF
.	TRBJ2-7	.	TRBV6-5	TGTGCCAGCAGTTATCAAGGGGGAGACTCCGAGCAGTACTTC	CASSYQGGDSEQYF
.	TRBJ1-1	once	TRBV14	TGTGCCAGCAGCCAAAACAGGGTTGTGACTTTCTTT	CASSQNRVVTFF
.	TRBJ2-7	.	TRBV5-1	TGCGCCAGCAGCTTGTATACGGGTTTCTACGAGCAGTACTTC	CASSLYTGFYEQYF
.	TRBJ2-3	.	TRBV11-3	TGTGCCAGCAGCCCAGGGAGAGAGGGCACAGATACGCAGTATTTT	CASSPGREGTDTQYF
TRBD2	TRBJ2-7	.	TRBV18	TGTGCCAGCTCACCACGGGTTAGCGGGAGCCCTATCTCCTACGAGCAGTACTTC	CASSPRVSGSPISYEQYF
.	TRBJ1-1	once	TRBV19	TGTGCCAGTAGTATTTTTCCGGGGTTGAACACTGAAGCTTTCTTT	CASSIFPGLNTEAFF
.	TRBJ2-7	once	TRBV5-6	TGTGCCAGCAGCTTGGTGACTACCTACGAGCAGTACTTC	CASSLVTTYEQYF
TRBD2	TRBJ2-3	.	TRBV6-1	TGTGCCAGCATCTGGACTAGCGGGAGTGACACGCAGTATTTT	CASIWTSGSDTQYF
.	TRBJ2-7	.	TRBV7-2	TGTGCCAGCAGGCAAGAGTTGGGGGGATCCTACGAGCAGTACTTC	CASRQELGGSYEQYF
TRBD2	TRBJ2-1	.	TRBV9	TGTGCCAGCAGCGTAGCGGAAGGACTAGCGGGAGGGCCCTCCTACAATGAGCAGTTCTTC	CASSVAEGLAGGPSYNEQFF
TRBD1	TRBJ1-1	.	TRBV2	TGTGCCAGCTCAGGGACAGCGAACACTGAAGCTTTCTTT	CASSGTANTEAFF
.	TRBJ1-3	.	TRBV18	TGTGCCAGCTCACGACGACCGATACGCTCTGGAAACACCATATATTTT	CASSRRPIRSGNTIYF
.	TRBJ2-5	.	TRBV6-5	TGTGCCAGCAGTTACTCGAGACCTGAAGGGGGAACCCAGTACTTC	CASSYSRPEGGTQYF
.	TRBJ2-1	.	TRBV19	TGTGCCAGTAGTATATATTTGGGGGGGGGCCTTTCCTACAATGAGCAGTTCTTC	CASSIYLGGGLSYNEQFF
TRBD2	TRBJ2-1	once	TRBV10-2	TGCGCCAGCAGTGATGCCTTCTGGGCTAGCGGGACTAAAAAGCAGTTCTTC	CASSDAFWASGTKKQFF
TRBD1	TRBJ1-5	once	TRBV30	TGTGCCTGGAGGGCGTCGGGACAGGGGGCCGGGCAGCCCCAGCATTTT	CAWRASGQGAGQPQHF
TRBD1	TRBJ1-5	.	TRBV4-3	TGCGCCAGCAGCCAAGGTCGGGACAGGCACCTCCGGCAGCCCCAGCATTTT	CASSQGRDRHLRQPQHF
.	TRBJ2-2	.	TRBV18	TGTGCCAGCTCACCAGACCCAATCCCGAACACCGGGGAGCTGTTTTTT	CASSPDPIPNTGELFF
.	TRBJ2-5	.	TRBV27	TGTGCCAGCAGTCCCCAAAAGTGGGAAGAGACCCAGTACTTC	CASSPQKWEETQYF
.	TRBJ1-2	.	TRBV5-5	TGTGCCAGCAGCTTGGGGCAGAACTATGGCTACACCTTC	CASSLGQNYGYTF
TRBD1	TRBJ2-7	.	TRBV7-6	TGTGCCAGCAGCCCGACAGGGAGCTCCTACGAGCAGTACTTC	CASSPTGSSYEQYF
TRBD1	TRBJ2-7	once	TRBV11-2	TGTGCCAGCAGCTCCTTACGGGACAGGAGCTACGAGCAGTACTTC	CASSSLRDRSYEQYF
.	TRBJ2-7	.	TRBV5-5	TGTGCCAGCGGAACTTATATAGGATCATCCTACGAGCAGTACTTC	CASGTYIGSSYEQYF
.	TRBJ1-5	once	TRBV6-1	TGTGCCAGCAGTCAGCACGGGGCTGGCAATCAGCCCCAGCATTTT	CASSQHGAGNQPQHF
.	TRBJ1-1	.	TRBV25-1	TGTGCCAGCAGTCCGTCTAAGGGGTTTAACACTGAAGCTTTCTTT	CASSPSKGFNTEAFF
TRBD1	TRBJ1-5	.	TRBV28	TGTGCCAGCAGGTCAGGGGGCTCGGGGCAGCCCCAGCATTTT	CASRSGGSGQPQHF
.	TRBJ2-1	.	TRBV9	TGTGCCAGCAGTCGAGGGTACAATGAGCAGTTCTTC	CASSRGYNEQFF
.	TRBJ2-1	.	TRBV11-3	TGTGCCAGCAGCTATACGATAATCCATGAGCAGTTCTTC	CASSYTIIHEQFF
.	TRBJ2-7	.	TRBV5-4	TGTGCCAGCAGCTTGGATCCATCGGCCCCCTCCTACGAGCAGTACTTC	CASSLDPSAPSYEQYF
.	TRBJ2-7	.	TRBV29-1	TGCAGCGTAGTTCGAGGCGGCGGAAGCTCCTACGAGCAGTACTTC	CSVVRGGGSSYEQYF
TRBD2	TRBJ2-1	once	TRBV7-9	TGTGCCAGCAGCTTATCCCTAGGACTAGCGGAGGTCTACAATGAGCAGTTCTTC	CASSLSLGLAEVYNEQFF
TRBD1	TRBJ2-2	.	TRBV29-1	TGCAGCGTTGTGTCAGGGGGTACCGGGGAGCTGTTTTTT	CSVVSGGTGELFF
.	TRBJ2-3	once	TRBV25-1	TGTGCCAGCATGGGGTCGTTGAGCACAGATACGCAGTATTTT	CASMGSLSTDTQYF
.	TRBJ2-3	.	TRBV5-4	TGTGCCAGCAGCGGCCGGGACAGGGGACTAGCGGTTAGCACAGATACGCAGTATTTT	CASSGRDRGLAVSTDTQYF
TRBD1	TRBJ2-1	.	TRBV5-1	TGCGCCAGCAGCTCTGGAGTCGGGACAGGGAGCACCTACAATGAGCAGTTCTTC	CASSSGVGTGSTYNEQFF
.	TRBJ1-5	.	TRBV6-1	TGTGCCAGCAGTGCCGGGCCTTATTATCAGCCCCAGCATTTT	CASSAGPYYQPQHF